This T cell receptor beta chain is drawn from a study of cytomegalovirus exposure and HLA in healthy donors. Study overall: A subsequent analysis stated that the 95 to 150 validation repertoires were run on the same platform as the approximately 700 first-cohort repertoires. Notes on the study in general: The classifier reportedly diagnosed cytomegalovirus status with high sensitivity and specificity. It was found in a later analysis that first-cohort TCR clusters tended to co-occur in the 90 to 150 validation repertoires.

Points on this clone: The antigen remains undetermined.

TCRdb's copy holds only in-frame clones and misses some; the assay was immunoSEQ multiplex PCR. In the table there are tens of thousands of clones, roughly 84% of which are singletons. With 7 bases removed from V and 2 bases from J, the gap between germline ends came to 24 bases. The germline V gene encodes CDR1 WSHSY and CDR2 SAAADI. The CDR3 sequence is 17 residues long. The TCR originated in a woman aged 18-35 years in good health and CMV-seropositive. The sequencing input was PBMCs. This chain uses TRBV10-2 with TRBJ2-7, with D possibly being TRBD2 (7 bases). CDR3 loop: CASTKGGAASPTYEQYF. The DNA for the CDR3 is TGCGCCAGCACCAAGGGGGGGGCCGCCTCCCCAACCTACGAGCAGTACTTC.